Listed below are T cell receptor beta chains from one sample, sequenced in a study of cytomegalovirus exposure and HLA in healthy donors. Generated by immunoSEQ multiplex PCR, the TCRdb table keeps only in-frame clones and is missing some. The sample table includes approximately 150,000 clones. Sequences were obtained from PBMCs. The receptors shown here come from a woman aged 18-29 years in good health and CMV-seronegative. CDR3s include the opening cysteine and the closing phenylalanine or tryptophan. A D gene is named only where the DNA matches it firmly.

TRBD1 TRBJ1-1 TRBV7-8 TGTGCCAGCAGCCGTAACCAGGACAGGACTTTGAACACTGAAGCTTTCTTT CASSRNQDRTLNTEAFF
TRBD1 TRBJ2-3 TRBV9 TGTGCCAGCAGCGTAGCTGTAACTAGGACAGGGAGCACAGATACGCAGTATTTT CASSVAVTRTGSTDTQYF
NA TRBJ1-2 TRBV7-2 TGTGCCAGCAGCTCAATGGTGGAGAACTATGGCTACACCTTC CASSSMVENYGYTF
NA TRBJ2-5 TRBV19 TGTGCCAGTCGGGGATTCCAAGAGACCCAGTACTTC CASRGFQETQYF
NA TRBJ1-4 TRBV7-9 TGTGCCAGCAGTCCCGGGGAGGGGGTTGAAAAACTGTTTTTT CASSPGEGVEKLFF
NA TRBJ2-3 TRBV4-3 TGCGCCAGCAGCCAAGATAGCAGGGCGGATACGCAGTATTTT CASSQDSRADTQYF
NA TRBJ1-1 TRBV11-3 TGTGCCAGCATCGTTAGGCCGGGGACTGAAGCTTTCTTT CASIVRPGTEAFF
TRBD1 TRBJ2-3 TRBV15 TGTGCCACCAGCAAATGGGTGGGACAGGGCCCAGATACGCAGTATTTT CATSKWVGQGPDTQYF
TRBD2 TRBJ2-1 TRBV5-6 TGTGCCAGCAGCTTGGGGACTAGCTTCTTTGGTGAGCAGTTCTTC CASSLGTSFFGEQFF
NA TRBJ1-5 TRBV27 TGTGCCAGCAGTTCTGGATTGCGGAGTCCTACTTTAGCTCATCAGCCCCAGCATTTT CASSSGLRSPTLAHQPQHF
TRBD2 TRBJ2-3 TRBV29-1 TGCAGCGTTGATCTAGCGGGAGAGGTGTCAGATACGCAGTATTTT CSVDLAGEVSDTQYF
NA TRBJ2-1 TRBV5-1 TGCGCCAGCAGCCCTAGTAGAGCCTACAATGAGCAGTTCTTC CASSPSRAYNEQFF
TRBD1 TRBJ1-2 TRBV25-1 TGTGCCAGCAGTGAAACAGGGGGGTTCGTTCCCTATGGCTACACCTTC CASSETGGFVPYGYTF
TRBD2 TRBJ2-5 TRBV9 TGTGCCAGCAGCGCAAACTCCGGGACTAGCCAAGAGACCCAGTACTTC CASSANSGTSQETQYF
TRBD1 TRBJ2-3 TRBV18 TGTGCCAGCTCACGGACCCCACTACTGACAGGGGGCACAGATACGCAGTATTTT CASSRTPLLTGGTDTQYF
NA TRBJ2-1 TRBV4-1 TGCGCCAGCAGCCCTGCGACCAGCGATTACAATGAGCAGTTCTTC CASSPATSDYNEQFF
TRBD2 TRBJ2-5 TRBV7-7 TGTGCTAGCAGCCTCCAGGGGACTAGCTGGGAGACCCAGTACTTC CASSLQGTSWETQYF
NA TRBJ2-1 TRBV7-3 TGTGCCAGCAGCCCGCAGCGTGGTTCCTACAATGAGCAGTTCTTC CASSPQRGSYNEQFF
NA TRBJ1-4 TRBV5-5 TGTGCCAGCAGCCTGCGACAGGTAGTTGCAACTAATGAAAAACTGTTTTTT CASSLRQVVATNEKLFF
TRBD2 TRBJ2-7 TRBV28 TGTGCCAGCAGTTCAATCGGGACTAGCGGGAGGTCCGAGCAGTACTTC CASSSIGTSGRSEQYF
NA TRBJ1-2 TRBV5-8 TGTGCCAGCAGCTTGGCCCACAGGGCTGGCTATGGCTACACCTTC CASSLAHRAGYGYTF
TRBD2 TRBJ2-3 TRBV7-2 TGTGCCAGCAGCGCCCCAGCGGGAGGGCCCAAAACGCAGTATTTT CASSAPAGGPKTQYF
TRBD2 TRBJ2-1 TRBV5-1 TGCGCCAGCAGCTATACGACTAGCGGGCCGTACAATGAGCAGTTCTTC CASSYTTSGPYNEQFF
TRBD1 TRBJ1-2 TRBV19 TGTGCCAGTAGTATTGCCATACAGGGGCCGCCCCGAGGCACCTTC CASSIAIQGPPRGTF
NA TRBJ2-7 TRBV4-1 TGCGCCAGCAGCCAAGCACTAACAGGGATGAGCTCCTACGAGCAGTACTTC CASSQALTGMSSYEQYF
NA TRBJ2-4 TRBV19 TGTGCCAGTAGTACAACAGGGTTTGGGGACATTCAGTACTTC CASSTTGFGDIQYF
NA TRBJ1-1 TRBV7-6 TGTGCCAGCAGCTTACAGGGCTTGAACACTGAAGCTTTCTTT CASSLQGLNTEAFF